Presented here are 6 T cell receptor beta chains from one specimen sequenced in a study of memory CD4+ T cells and cytomegalovirus serostatus. The sort gate was single viable CD3+CD4+CD8-CD45RO+ cells for memory CD4+ T cells. TCRdb's table, derived via immunoSEQ multiplex PCR, lists solely in-frame clones and lacks some. The profile shows 60,000 to 70,000 clones, more than 75% of them singletons. The sequenced sample was memory CD4+ T cells from blood. These receptors originate from an adult in good health and CMV-seropositive.

In this sample, this clone turned up a few times. The V call is TRBV19, the J call TRBJ1-4; tentative D call: TRBD1 (5 bases). The germline V gene encodes CDR1 LNHDA and CDR2 SQIVND (reference sequence). The V and J ends lost 3 bases and 8 bases respectively, with 10 bases between them. The CDR3 loop spans 13 amino acids. For the CDR3, the DNA is TGTGCCAGTAGTATCAGGGAGGGCGAAAAACTGTTTTTT. Amino acids: CASSIREGEKLFF. The whole variable domain, filled in from reference TRBV19 and TRBJ1-4, reads DGGITQSPKYLFRKEGQNVTLSCEQNLNHDAMYWYRQDPGQGLRLIYYSQIVNDFQKGDIAEGYSVSREKKESFPLTVTSAQKNPTAFYLCASSIREGEKLFFGSGTQLSVL.

This clone was recorded only once. The rearrangement links TRBV28 to TRBJ1-4; D remains ambiguous. Germline V CDR1 and CDR2: MDHEN, SYDVKM. The CDR3 is 15 amino acids. V was shortened by 8 bases and J by 0 bases, with 13 bases between the two germline ends. This CDR3 is CASGGRAATNEKLFF. The DNA of the CDR3 is TGTGCCAGCGGCGGGCGGGCCGCAACTAATGAAAAACTGTTTTTT.

The V call is TRBV30, the J call TRBJ2-1; D could derive from TRBD1 or TRBD2 (7 bases each). V was trimmed by 7 bases and J by 3 bases, leaving 19 bases between them. Germline V gene sequence: CDR1 GTSNPN, CDR2 SVGIG (reference sequence). This CDR3 has 15 residues. CDR3 amino acids: CASAGGDPRYNEQFF. Written as DNA, the CDR3 is TGTGCCTCCGCAGGGGGGGACCCCCGCTACAATGAGCAGTTCTTC. Together with reference TRBV30 and TRBJ2-1, the CDR3 gives the full variable domain: SQTIHQWPATLVQPVGSPLSLECTVEGTSNPNLYWYRQAAGRGLQLLFYSVGIGQISSEVPQNLSASRPQDRQFILSSKKLLLSDSGFYLCASAGGDPRYNEQFFGPGTRLTVL.

The rearrangement links TRBV9 to TRBJ2-5; the D is unclear. Germline V lookup: CDR1 SGDLS, CDR2 YYNGEE. CDR3 length: 15 amino acids. Trimming stripped 4 bases from V and 4 bases from J, with 17 bases between. CDR3 protein: CASSPYISVRETQYF. The DNA for the CDR3 is TGTGCCAGCAGCCCCTATATTTCCGTTCGAGAGACCCAGTACTTC.

This CDR3 reads CASSRTAGKKYF. The CDR3 DNA follows: TGTGCCAGCAGCCGGACAGCTGGGAAAAAGTACTTC. V is TRBV2 and J is TRBJ2-7; maybe TRBD1 (6 bases). CDR3 size: 12 residues. Germline assignment: CDR1 SNHLY and CDR2 FYNNEI. Trimming pared 6 bases from V and 11 bases from J, leaving 17 bases between.

This chain joins TRBV28 and TRBJ2-5; D is unresolved. This CDR3 comprises 13 residues. V was pared by 7 bases and J by 2 bases, with 11 bases between. Looked up from germline, CDR1 is MDHEN and CDR2 is SYDVKM. CDR3 sequence: CASTTRIQETQYF. The CDR3 nucleotides read TGTGCCAGCACTACACGGATACAAGAGACCCAGTACTTC.